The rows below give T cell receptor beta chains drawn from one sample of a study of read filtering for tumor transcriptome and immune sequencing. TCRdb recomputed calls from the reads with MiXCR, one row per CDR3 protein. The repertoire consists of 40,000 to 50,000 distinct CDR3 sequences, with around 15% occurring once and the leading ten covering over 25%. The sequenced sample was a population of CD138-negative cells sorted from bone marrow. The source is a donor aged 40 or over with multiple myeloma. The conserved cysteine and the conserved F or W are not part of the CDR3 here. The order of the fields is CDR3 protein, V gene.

CDR3aa: ASSPLDTATNEKLF
v_gene: TRBV5-1

CDR3aa: SVEGQQSQF
v_gene: TRBV29-1

CDR3aa: ASSSNSDRYITDTQY
v_gene: TRBV7-2

CDR3aa: ASSRGSNNEQF
v_gene: TRBV4-2

CDR3aa: ASSPDIDEQF
v_gene: TRBV7-9

CDR3aa: ASSDSRETQY
v_gene: TRBV28

CDR3aa: SVLRPDGETQY
v_gene: TRBV29-1

CDR3aa: ASSRDRGTNQPQH
v_gene: TRBV4-3

CDR3aa: ASSQELARYNEQF
v_gene: TRBV4-3

CDR3aa: ASSQEAYEGNQPQH
v_gene: TRBV4-1

CDR3aa: ASSYGMGRQETQY
v_gene: TRBV6-6

CDR3aa: ASSLDAGGAGANVLT
v_gene: TRBV5-5

CDR3aa: ASSGRGTQETQY
v_gene: TRBV11-2

CDR3aa: SAPGQGSTAYEQY
v_gene: TRBV20-1

CDR3aa: ASSPSLAGAADTQY
v_gene: TRBV12-3/TRBV12-4

CDR3aa: ASSLAGEDTQY
v_gene: TRBV28

CDR3aa: ASSYSPPPMGDTQY
v_gene: TRBV6-5

CDR3aa: AWLKETMNTGELF
v_gene: TRBV30

CDR3aa: ASSPYAVVGTGGAGKNIQY
v_gene: TRBV28

CDR3aa: ASSVGLFSGANVLT
v_gene: TRBV5-1

CDR3aa: SGRDRAQETQY
v_gene: TRBV29-1

CDR3aa: ATSDEVAGSTDTQY
v_gene: TRBV24-1

CDR3aa: AISEAGGAF
v_gene: TRBV10-3

CDR3aa: ASLPGVGHNEQF
v_gene: TRBV19

CDR3aa: ASSSRDASVQY
v_gene: TRBV5-1

CDR3aa: ASSLGRAYQETQY
v_gene: TRBV28

CDR3aa: SVEGLGDGKPGELF
v_gene: TRBV29-1

CDR3aa: ASSRLADYNEQF
v_gene: TRBV2

CDR3aa: ASSSRTMNTEAF
v_gene: TRBV19

CDR3aa: ASSLRGVNTEAF
v_gene: TRBV11-3

CDR3aa: ASTGPQGMGYTEAF
v_gene: TRBV2